This T cell receptor (beta chain) originates from a study of a mutant IDH1 vaccine in newly diagnosed glioma. About the research overall: Treated patients, approximately 62% male and roughly 40% female, averaged roughly 40 years of age. Most had both radiotherapy and temozolomide beforehand; others had only one.

The CDR3 extends over 13 amino acids. In germline, CDR1 is SGHDT, CDR2 YYEEEE. V lost 4 bases, J lost 5 bases, and 12 bases lay in between. TCRdb keeps only in-frame clones here, not all; method: immunoSEQ multiplex PCR. The repertoire consists of approximately 92,000 clones, with 83% occurring once and the leading ten covering 7.4%. The time point denotes: baseline, week 1 (first vaccination visit). Treatment in this sample: pre-vaccination baseline after standard-of-care therapy. On this clone: What it binds is unknown.

Study conclusions and caveats: It seemed that pseudoprogression was not linked to changes in the top peripheral T cell clonotypes. Vaccine-induced responses were seen in 93.3% of patients, spanning several MHC alleles.

This rearrangement joins TRBV5-6 to TRBJ2-5; tentatively, D is TRBD1 (5 bases). The source was PBMCs, collected from a glioma patient treated with radiotherapy, temozolomide or both. This clonotype originated in a woman in her 50s with glioma. DNA of the CDR3: TGTGCCAGCAGCCTAGGGGTCGGGGAGACCCAGTACTTC. It yields the protein CASSLGVGETQYF.